This TCR beta chain stems from a study of cytomegalovirus exposure and HLA in healthy donors. Germline CDR1 is SGHNT and CDR2 is YYREEE (reference sequence). This CDR3 has 15 amino acids. V lost 0 bases, J lost 3 bases, and 3 bases stayed unmatched. Each donor's status was that of a healthy bone marrow donor. It was with 60 Vbeta and 13 Jbeta primers that the PCR ran. Clones were sequenced by immunoSEQ multiplex PCR, and TCRdb holds only the in-frame ones, with some missing. The data contain about 190,000 clones, around 75% of them seen just once; the ten biggest clones take up roughly 1.5%. The sample was PBMCs. This sequence originates from a woman aged 45-65 years in good health and CMV-seronegative. The V and J genes are TRBV5-4 and TRBJ1-2, with TRBD1 identical over 9 bases. In DNA, the CDR3 is TGTGCCAGCAGCTTGGCCAGGGACAGGGACTATGGCTACACCTTC. Protein product: CASSLARDRDYGYTF.